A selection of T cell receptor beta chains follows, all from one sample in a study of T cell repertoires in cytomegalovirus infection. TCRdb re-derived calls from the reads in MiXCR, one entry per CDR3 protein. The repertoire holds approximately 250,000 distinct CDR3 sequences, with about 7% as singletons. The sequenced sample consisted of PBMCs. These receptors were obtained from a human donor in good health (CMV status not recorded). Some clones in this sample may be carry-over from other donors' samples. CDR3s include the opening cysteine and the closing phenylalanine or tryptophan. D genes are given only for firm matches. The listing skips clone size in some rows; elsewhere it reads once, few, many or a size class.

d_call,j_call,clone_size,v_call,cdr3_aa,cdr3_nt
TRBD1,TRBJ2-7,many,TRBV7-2,CASSFSGTGFYEQYF,TGTGCCAGCAGCTTCTCCGGGACAGGTTTCTACGAGCAGTACTTC
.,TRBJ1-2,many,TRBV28,CASRPQSGVDGYTF,TGTGCCAGCAGGCCCCAGTCGGGGGTTGATGGCTACACCTTC
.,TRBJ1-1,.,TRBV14,CASSQAPNTEAFF,TGTGCCAGCAGCCAAGCCCCCAACACTGAAGCTTTCTTT
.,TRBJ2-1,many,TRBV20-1,CSARDSGLHSWNEQFF,TGCAGTGCTAGAGATAGCGGACTCCACTCCTGGAATGAGCAGTTCTTC
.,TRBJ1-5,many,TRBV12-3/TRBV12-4,CASSEDEQPQHF,TGTGCCAGCAGTGAAGACGAACAGCCCCAGCATTTT
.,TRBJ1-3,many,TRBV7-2,CASSLARGAGNTIYF,TGTGCCAGCAGCTTAGCCCGGGGGGCAGGAAACACCATATATTTT
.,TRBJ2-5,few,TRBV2,CASSEARDSQETQYF,TGTGCCAGCAGTGAAGCGCGGGACAGCCAAGAGACCCAGTACTTC
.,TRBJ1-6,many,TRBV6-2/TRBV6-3,CASSYLSRVNSPLHF,TGTGCCAGCAGTTACCTCAGCAGGGTGAATTCACCCCTCCACTTT
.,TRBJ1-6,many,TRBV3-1,CASSPRGWGNSPLHF,TGTGCCAGCAGCCCGCGGGGATGGGGTAATTCACCCCTCCACTTT
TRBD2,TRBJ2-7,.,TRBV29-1,CSVEFPVRAGAPHYEQYF,TGCAGCGTTGAGTTCCCCGTGAGAGCGGGGGCCCCCCACTACGAGCAGTACTTC
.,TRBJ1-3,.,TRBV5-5,CASSLGPDSGNTIYF,TGTGCCAGCAGCTTGGGCCCAGATTCTGGAAACACCATATATTTT
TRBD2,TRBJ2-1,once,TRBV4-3,CASTGRGPVGEQFF,TGCGCCAGCACCGGGAGGGGCCCGGTCGGCGAGCAGTTCTTC
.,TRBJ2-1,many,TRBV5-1,CASRTGWGYNEQFF,TGCGCCAGCAGAACAGGGTGGGGCTACAATGAGCAGTTCTTC
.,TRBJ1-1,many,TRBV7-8,CASSLAGRREAFF,TGTGCCAGCAGCTTAGCGGGACGCCGAGAAGCTTTCTTT
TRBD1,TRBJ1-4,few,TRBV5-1,CASSPRDRRNEKLFF,TGCGCCAGCAGCCCTAGGGACAGAAGAAATGAAAAACTGTTTTTT
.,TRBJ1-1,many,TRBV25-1,CASSDEDTEAFF,TGTGCCAGCAGTGACGAAGACACTGAAGCTTTCTTT
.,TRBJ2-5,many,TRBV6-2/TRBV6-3,CASREDPQPETQYF,TGTGCCAGCAGAGAGGACCCCCAACCGGAGACCCAGTACTTC
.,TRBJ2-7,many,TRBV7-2,CASSLVPRVSEQYF,TGTGCCAGCAGCTTAGTTCCCAGGGTGAGCGAGCAGTACTTC
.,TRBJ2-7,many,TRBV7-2,CASSFRVASHEQYF,TGTGCCAGCAGCTTTCGGGTAGCCTCCCACGAGCAGTACTTC
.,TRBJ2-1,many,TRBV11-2,CASSLDRPNLGEQFF,TGTGCCAGCAGCTTAGATCGACCAAACCTGGGCGAGCAGTTCTTC
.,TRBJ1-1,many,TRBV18,CASSPRTAKNTEAFF,TGTGCCAGCTCACCCAGGACAGCAAAGAACACTGAAGCTTTCTTT
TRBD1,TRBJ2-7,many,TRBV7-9,CASSSSTGSEQYF,TGTGCCAGCAGCTCATCGACAGGGAGCGAGCAGTACTTC
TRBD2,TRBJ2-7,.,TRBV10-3,CASGLADEQYF,TGTGCCAGCGGACTAGCCGACGAGCAGTACTTC
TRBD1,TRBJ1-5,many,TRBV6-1,CASSVDRVRQPQHF,TGTGCCAGCAGCGTCGACAGGGTAAGACAGCCCCAGCATTTT
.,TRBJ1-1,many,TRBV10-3,CAISEEGITEAFF,TGTGCCATCAGTGAGGAGGGGATCACTGAAGCTTTCTTT
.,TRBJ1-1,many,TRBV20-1,CSARGLDGRLNTEAFF,TGCAGTGCTAGAGGTTTAGACGGACGCTTGAACACTGAAGCTTTCTTT
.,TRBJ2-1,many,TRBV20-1,CSARSGRPGPYNEQFF,TGCAGTGCTAGGTCAGGACGGCCGGGACCTTACAATGAGCAGTTCTTC
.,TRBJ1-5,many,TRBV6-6,CASSSVPGHLQDSNQPQHF,TGTGCCAGCAGCTCCGTTCCGGGCCATCTTCAAGATAGCAATCAGCCCCAGCATTTT
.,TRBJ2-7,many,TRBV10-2,CATGTMITYEQYF,TGCGCCACCGGGACCATGATTACCTACGAGCAGTACTTC
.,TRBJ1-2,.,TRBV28,CASIPRGGVGYTF,TGTGCCAGCATCCCGCGAGGGGGGGTTGGCTACACCTTC
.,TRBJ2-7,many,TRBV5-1,CASSLDTYEQYF,TGTGCCAGCAGCTTAGACACCTACGAGCAGTACTTC
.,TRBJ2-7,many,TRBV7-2,CASREMARNYEQYF,TGTGCCAGCAGGGAAATGGCTAGAAACTACGAGCAGTACTTC
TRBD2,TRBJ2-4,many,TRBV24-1,CATSMNSGSNIQYF,TGTGCCACCAGTATGAATAGCGGGTCAAACATTCAGTACTTC
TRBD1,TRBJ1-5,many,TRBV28,CASSLLIFGTGRNSNQPQHF,TGTGCCAGCAGTTTATTGATTTTCGGGACAGGGAGAAATAGCAATCAGCCCCAGCATTTT
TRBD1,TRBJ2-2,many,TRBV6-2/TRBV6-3,CASNDRVANTGELFF,TGTGCCAGCAACGACAGGGTCGCGAACACCGGGGAGCTGTTTTTT
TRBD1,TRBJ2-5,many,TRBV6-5,CASSYPADRGRETQYF,TGTGCCAGCAGTTACCCCGCGGACAGGGGAAGGGAGACCCAGTACTTC
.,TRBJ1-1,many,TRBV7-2,CASSFIGGENTEAFF,TGTGCCAGCAGCTTTATCGGGGGCGAAAACACTGAAGCTTTCTTT
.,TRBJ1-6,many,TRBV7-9,CASSLDSSYNSPLHF,TGTGCCAGCAGCTTGGACAGCTCCTATAATTCACCCCTCCACTTT
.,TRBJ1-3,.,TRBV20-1,CSAWGVSSGNTIYF,TGCAGTGCTTGGGGTGTCAGCTCTGGAAACACCATATATTTT
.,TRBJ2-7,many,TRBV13,CASSPGDTRYEQYF,TGTGCCAGCAGCCCAGGGGACACCCGCTACGAGCAGTACTTC
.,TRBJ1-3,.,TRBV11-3,CASSYRGGAANTIYF,TGTGCCAGCAGCTACCGGGGCGGGGCTGCAAACACCATATATTTT
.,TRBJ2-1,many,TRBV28,CASSLQTRHNEQFF,TGTGCCAGCAGTTTACAGACACGTCACAATGAGCAGTTCTTC
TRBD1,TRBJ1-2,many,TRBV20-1,CSARDRDREWNYGYTF,TGCAGTGCTAGAGATCGGGACAGGGAGTGGAACTATGGCTACACCTTC
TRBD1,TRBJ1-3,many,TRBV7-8,CASSLAGTGVSGNTIYF,TGTGCCAGCAGCTTAGCTGGGACAGGGGTCTCTGGAAACACCATATATTTT
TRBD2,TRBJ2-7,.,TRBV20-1,CSARDQWGGGLDEQYF,TGCAGTGCTAGAGATCAGTGGGGGGGGGGGTTGGACGAGCAGTACTTC
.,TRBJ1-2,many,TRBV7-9,CASSPGTAPIAF,TGTGCCAGCAGCCCCGGGACGGCCCCGATCGCCTTC
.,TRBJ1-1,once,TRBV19,CASSIGRDTEAFF,TGTGCCAGTAGTATCGGGCGGGACACTGAAGCTTTCTTT
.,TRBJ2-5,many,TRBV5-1,CASRRQVYQETQYF,TGCGCCAGCAGGAGACAGGTGTACCAAGAGACCCAGTACTTC
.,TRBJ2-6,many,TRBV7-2,CASTPISSGANVLTF,TGTGCCAGCACCCCCATAAGCTCTGGGGCCAACGTCCTGACTTTC
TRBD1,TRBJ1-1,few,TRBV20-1,CSARDMAQGARGGEAFF,TGCAGTGCTAGAGATATGGCCCAGGGGGCGCGAGGTGGTGAAGCTTTCTTT
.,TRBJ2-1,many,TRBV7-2,CASSEWTGKGNNEQFF,TGTGCCAGCAGCGAATGGACTGGGAAGGGGAACAATGAGCAGTTCTTC
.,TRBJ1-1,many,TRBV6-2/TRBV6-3,CASSYSWTVNTEAFF,TGTGCCAGCAGTTACTCGTGGACAGTGAACACTGAAGCTTTCTTT
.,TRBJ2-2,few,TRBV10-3,CAIGLGAITGELFF,TGTGCCATCGGGCTGGGGGCCATTACCGGGGAGCTGTTTTTT
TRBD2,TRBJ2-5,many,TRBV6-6,CASSYSSGGYQETQYF,TGTGCCAGCAGTTACTCGAGCGGGGGGTACCAAGAGACCCAGTACTTC
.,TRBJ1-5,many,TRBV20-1,CSASRGYNQPQHF,TGCAGTGCTAGTCGAGGGTACAATCAGCCCCAGCATTTT